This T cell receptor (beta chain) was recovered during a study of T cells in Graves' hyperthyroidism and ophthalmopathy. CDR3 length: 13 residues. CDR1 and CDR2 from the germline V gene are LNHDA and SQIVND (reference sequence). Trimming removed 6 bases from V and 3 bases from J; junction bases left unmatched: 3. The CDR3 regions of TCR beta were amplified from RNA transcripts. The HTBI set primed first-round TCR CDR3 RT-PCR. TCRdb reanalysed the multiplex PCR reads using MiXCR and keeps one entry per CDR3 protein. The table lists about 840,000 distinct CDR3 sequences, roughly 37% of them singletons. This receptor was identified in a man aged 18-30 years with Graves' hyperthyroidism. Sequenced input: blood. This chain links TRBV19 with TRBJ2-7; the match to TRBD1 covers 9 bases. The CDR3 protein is CASRSDRGYEQYF. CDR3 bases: TGTGCCAGTAGGTCGGACAGGGGCTACGAGCAGTACTTC.